Sequencing of this T cell receptor beta chain was carried out in a study of OX40 agonist ivuxolimab in advanced cancers. The sampling schedule covered blood at baseline, cycle 4 day 1, and cycle 7 day 1. As concerns this clone: Its specificity is not known.

V was clipped by 2 bases and J by 6 bases, with 14 bases between them. The CDR3 runs to 16 residues. From germline, CDR1 is MNHNY and CDR2 SVGAGI (reference sequence). Study observations and caveats: Normalized T-cell clonal expansion was also low in some nonresponders.

Assay: immunoSEQ multiplex PCR; the TCRdb copy retains only in-frame clones and omits some. In the table there are 14,000 or so clones, 77% of which are singletons. The sequencing here drew on CD4+ or CD8+ T cells sorted from blood, taken in a trial of the OX40 agonist ivuxolimab. The receptor comes from an adult with an advanced solid tumor such as melanoma, head and neck, liver or kidney cancer. V is TRBV6-6 and J is TRBJ1-6, with D possibly being TRBD1 (6 bases). CDR3 protein: CASSYAAGTTNSPLHF. The CDR3 DNA reads TGTGCCAGCAGTTACGCAGCCGGGACAACTAATTCACCCCTCCACTTT.